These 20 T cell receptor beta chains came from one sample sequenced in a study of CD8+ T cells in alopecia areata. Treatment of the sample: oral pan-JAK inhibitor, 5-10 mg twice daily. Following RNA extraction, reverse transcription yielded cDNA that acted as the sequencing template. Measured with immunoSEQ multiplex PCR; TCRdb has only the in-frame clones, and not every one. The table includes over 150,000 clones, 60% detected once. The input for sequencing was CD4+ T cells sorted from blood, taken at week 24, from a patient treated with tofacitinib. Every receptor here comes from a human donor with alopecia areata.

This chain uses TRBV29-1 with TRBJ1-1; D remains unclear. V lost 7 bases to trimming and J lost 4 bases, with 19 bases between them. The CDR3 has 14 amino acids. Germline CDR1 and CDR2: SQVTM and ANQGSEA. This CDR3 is CSAEEGPGVTEAFF. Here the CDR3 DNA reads TGCAGCGCGGAAGAGGGTCCCGGGGTCACTGAAGCTTTCTTT.

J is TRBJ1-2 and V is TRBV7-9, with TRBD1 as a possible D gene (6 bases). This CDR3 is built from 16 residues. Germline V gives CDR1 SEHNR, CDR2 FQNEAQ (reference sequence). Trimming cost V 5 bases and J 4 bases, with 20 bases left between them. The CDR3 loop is CASSPPRGGPGYGYTF. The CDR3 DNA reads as TGTGCCAGCAGCCCGCCGCGTGGGGGGCCTGGCTATGGCTACACCTTC.

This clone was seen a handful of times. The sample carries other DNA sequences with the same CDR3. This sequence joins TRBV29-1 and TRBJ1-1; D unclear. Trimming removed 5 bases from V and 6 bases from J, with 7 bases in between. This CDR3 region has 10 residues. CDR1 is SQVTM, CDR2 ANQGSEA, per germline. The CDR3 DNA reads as TGCAGCGTTCGAACAGCTGAAGCTTTCTTT. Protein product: CSVRTAEAFF.

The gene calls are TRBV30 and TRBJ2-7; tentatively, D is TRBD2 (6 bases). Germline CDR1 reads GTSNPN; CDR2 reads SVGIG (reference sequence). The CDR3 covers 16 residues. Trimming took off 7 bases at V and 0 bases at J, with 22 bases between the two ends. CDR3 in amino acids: CASSLLAGRSSYEQYF. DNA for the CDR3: TGTGCCTCCTCCCTTTTGGCGGGGAGAAGCTCCTACGAGCAGTACTTC.

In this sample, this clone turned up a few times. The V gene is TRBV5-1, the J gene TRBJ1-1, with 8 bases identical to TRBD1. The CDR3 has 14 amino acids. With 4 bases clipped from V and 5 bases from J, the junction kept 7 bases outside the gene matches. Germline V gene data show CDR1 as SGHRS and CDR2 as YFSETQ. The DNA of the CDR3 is TGCGCCAGCAGCGGTGGACAGGGTAAGACTGAAGCTTTCTTT. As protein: CASSGGQGKTEAFF. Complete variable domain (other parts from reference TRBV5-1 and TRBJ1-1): KAGVTQTPRYLIKTRGQQVTLSCSPISGHRSVSWYQQTPGQGLQFLFEYFSETQRNKGNFPGRFSGRQFSNSRSEMNVSTLELGDSALYLCASSGGQGKTEAFFGQGTRLTVV.

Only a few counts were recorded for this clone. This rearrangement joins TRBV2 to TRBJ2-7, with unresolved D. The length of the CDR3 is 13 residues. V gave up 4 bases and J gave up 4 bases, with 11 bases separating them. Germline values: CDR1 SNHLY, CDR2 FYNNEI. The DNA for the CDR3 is TGTGCCAGCAGTGTGGGTTCAGGTTACGAGCAGTACTTC. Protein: CASSVGSGYEQYF.

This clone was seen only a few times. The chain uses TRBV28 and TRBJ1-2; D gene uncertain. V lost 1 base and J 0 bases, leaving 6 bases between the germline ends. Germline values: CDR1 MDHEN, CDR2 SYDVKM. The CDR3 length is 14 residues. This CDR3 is CASSLLASNYGYTF. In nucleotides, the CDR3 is TGTGCCAGCAGTTTATTAGCTTCTAACTATGGCTACACCTTC.

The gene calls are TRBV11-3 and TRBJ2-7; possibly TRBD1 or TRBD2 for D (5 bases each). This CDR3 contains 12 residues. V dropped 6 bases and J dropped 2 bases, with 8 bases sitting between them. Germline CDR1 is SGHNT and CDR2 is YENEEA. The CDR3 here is CASSRGPYEQYF. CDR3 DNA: TGTGCCAGCAGTCGGGGACCCTACGAGCAGTACTTC.

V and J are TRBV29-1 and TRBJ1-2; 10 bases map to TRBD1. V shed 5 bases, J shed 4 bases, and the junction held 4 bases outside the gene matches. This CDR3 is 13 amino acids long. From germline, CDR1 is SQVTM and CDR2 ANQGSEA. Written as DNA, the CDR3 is TGCAGCGTTCGACAGGGGGCAACCTATGGCTACACCTTC. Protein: CSVRQGATYGYTF. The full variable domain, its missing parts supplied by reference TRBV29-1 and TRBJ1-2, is SAVISQKPSRDICQRGTSLTIQCQVDSQVTMMFWYRQQPGQSLTLIATANQGSEATYESGFVIDKFPISRPNLTFSTLTVSNMSPEDSSIYLCSVRQGATYGYTFGSGTRLTVV.

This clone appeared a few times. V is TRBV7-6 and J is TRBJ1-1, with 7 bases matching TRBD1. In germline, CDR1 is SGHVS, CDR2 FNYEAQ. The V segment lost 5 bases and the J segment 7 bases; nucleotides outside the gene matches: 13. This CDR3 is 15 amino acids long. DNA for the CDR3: TGTGCCAGCAGCCGGGAACTAGGGACAGAACTTGAAGCTTTCTTT. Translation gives CASSRELGTELEAFF.

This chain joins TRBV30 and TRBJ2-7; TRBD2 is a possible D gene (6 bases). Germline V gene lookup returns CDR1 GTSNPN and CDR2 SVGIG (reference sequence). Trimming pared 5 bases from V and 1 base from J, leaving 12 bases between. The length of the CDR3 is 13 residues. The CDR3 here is CAWVQAGSYEQYF. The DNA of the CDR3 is TGTGCCTGGGTACAGGCGGGGTCCTACGAGCAGTACTTC.

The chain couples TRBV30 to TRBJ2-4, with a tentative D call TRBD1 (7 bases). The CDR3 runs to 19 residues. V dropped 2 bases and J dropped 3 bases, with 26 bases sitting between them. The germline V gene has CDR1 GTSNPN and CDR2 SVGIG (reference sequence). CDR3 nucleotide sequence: TGTGCCTGGAGTAGAAGAGGGGGGACAGTTCGAGGGGACAAAAACATTCAGTACTTC. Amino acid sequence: CAWSRRGGTVRGDKNIQYF.

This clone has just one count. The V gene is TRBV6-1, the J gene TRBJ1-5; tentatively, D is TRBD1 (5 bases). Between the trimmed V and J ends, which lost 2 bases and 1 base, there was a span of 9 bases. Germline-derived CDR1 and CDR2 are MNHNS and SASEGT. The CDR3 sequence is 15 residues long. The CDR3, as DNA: TGTGCCAGCAGTGAACAGGGTTGGAGCAATCAGCCCCAGCATTTT. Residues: CASSEQGWSNQPQHF.

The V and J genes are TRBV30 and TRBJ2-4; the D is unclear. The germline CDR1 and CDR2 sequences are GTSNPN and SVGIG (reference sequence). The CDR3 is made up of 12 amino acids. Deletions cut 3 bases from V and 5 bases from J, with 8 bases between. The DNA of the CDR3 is TGTGCCTGGAGCCGAAAACAAAACATTCAGTACTTC. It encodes CAWSRKQNIQYF.

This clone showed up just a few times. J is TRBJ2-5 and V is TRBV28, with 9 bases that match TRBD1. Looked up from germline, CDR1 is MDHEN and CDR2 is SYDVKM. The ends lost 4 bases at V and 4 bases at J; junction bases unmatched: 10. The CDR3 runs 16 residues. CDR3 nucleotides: TGTGCCAGCAGTTCGCCGGGACAGGGTGCTCCAGAGACCCAGTACTTC. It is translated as CASSSPGQGAPETQYF.

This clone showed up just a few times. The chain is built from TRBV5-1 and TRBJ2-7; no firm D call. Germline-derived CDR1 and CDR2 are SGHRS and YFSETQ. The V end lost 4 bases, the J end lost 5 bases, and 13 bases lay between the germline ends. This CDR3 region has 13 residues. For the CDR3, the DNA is TGCGCCAGCAGCCCCGATCGCATCGACGAGCAGTACTTC. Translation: CASSPDRIDEQYF.

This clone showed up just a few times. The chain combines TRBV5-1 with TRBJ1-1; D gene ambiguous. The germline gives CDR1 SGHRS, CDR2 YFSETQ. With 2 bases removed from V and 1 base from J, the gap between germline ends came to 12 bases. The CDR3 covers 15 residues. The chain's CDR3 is CASSFDGQRNTEAFF. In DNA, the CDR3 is TGCGCCAGCAGCTTCGACGGGCAAAGGAACACTGAAGCTTTCTTT. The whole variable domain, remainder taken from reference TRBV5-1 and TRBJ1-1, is KAGVTQTPRYLIKTRGQQVTLSCSPISGHRSVSWYQQTPGQGLQFLFEYFSETQRNKGNFPGRFSGRQFSNSRSEMNVSTLELGDSALYLCASSFDGQRNTEAFFGQGTRLTVV.

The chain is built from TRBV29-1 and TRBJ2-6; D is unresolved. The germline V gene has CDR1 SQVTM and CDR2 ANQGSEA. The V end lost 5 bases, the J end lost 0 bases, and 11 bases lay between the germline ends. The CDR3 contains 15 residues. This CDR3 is CSVSGLSSGANVLTF. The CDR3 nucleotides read TGCAGCGTTTCAGGTCTGAGCTCTGGGGCCAACGTCCTGACTTTC.

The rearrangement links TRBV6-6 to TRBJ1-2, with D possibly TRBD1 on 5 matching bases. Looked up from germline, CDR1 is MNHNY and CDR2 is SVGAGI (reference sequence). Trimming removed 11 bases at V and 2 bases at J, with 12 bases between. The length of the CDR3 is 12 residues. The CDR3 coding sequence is TGTGCCTCCTGGGGCTTAAACTATGGCTACACCTTC. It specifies CASWGLNYGYTF.

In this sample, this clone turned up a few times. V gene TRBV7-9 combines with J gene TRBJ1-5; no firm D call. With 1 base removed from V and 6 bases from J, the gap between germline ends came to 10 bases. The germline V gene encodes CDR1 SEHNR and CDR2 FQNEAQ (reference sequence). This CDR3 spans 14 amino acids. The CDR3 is CASSLDSYGQPQHF. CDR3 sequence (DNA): TGTGCCAGCAGCTTAGACAGCTACGGTCAGCCCCAGCATTTT.